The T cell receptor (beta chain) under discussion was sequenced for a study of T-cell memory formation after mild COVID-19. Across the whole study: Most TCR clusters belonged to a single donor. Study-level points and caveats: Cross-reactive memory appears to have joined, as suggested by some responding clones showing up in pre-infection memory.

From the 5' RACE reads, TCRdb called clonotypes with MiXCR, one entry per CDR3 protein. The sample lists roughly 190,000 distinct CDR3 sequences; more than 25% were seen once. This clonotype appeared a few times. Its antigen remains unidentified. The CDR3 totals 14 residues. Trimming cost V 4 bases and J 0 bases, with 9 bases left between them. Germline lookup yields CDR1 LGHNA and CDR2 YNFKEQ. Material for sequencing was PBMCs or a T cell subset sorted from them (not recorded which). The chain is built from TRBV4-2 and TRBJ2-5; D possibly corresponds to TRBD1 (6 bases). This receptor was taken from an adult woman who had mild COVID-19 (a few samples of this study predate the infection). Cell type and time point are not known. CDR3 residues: CASSRTEYQETQYF. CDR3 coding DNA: TGTGCCAGCAGCCGGACAGAGTACCAAGAGACCCAGTACTTC.